This T cell receptor beta chain was documented in a study of blood T cell repertoires in COVID-19. Trimming took 4 bases from V and 10 from J; bases not matched to a gene: 9. This CDR3 has 15 residues. Germline loops: CDR1 SGHRS, CDR2 YFSETQ. The method was immunoSEQ multiplex PCR; TCRdb's version includes in-frame clones alone and lacks a portion of them. The sample lists roughly 69,000 clones; approximately 81% were seen once. The TCR comes from a woman aged 40 to 50 with acute COVID-19. The specimen was PBMCs or T cells enriched from blood (not recorded which). The rearrangement uses TRBV5-1 and TRBJ1-6; 9 bases are shared with TRBD1. This CDR3 is CASSPDRGFGSPLHF. The CDR3 nucleotides are TGCGCCAGCAGCCCGGACAGGGGTTTTGGATCACCCCTCCACTTT. The variable domain in full, completed from reference TRBV5-1 and TRBJ1-6, reads KAGVTQTPRYLIKTRGQQVTLSCSPISGHRSVSWYQQTPGQGLQFLFEYFSETQRNKGNFPGRFSGRQFSNSRSEMNVSTLELGDSALYLCASSPDRGFGSPLHFGNGTRLTVT.